The present TCR beta chain was sequenced within a study of cytomegalovirus exposure and HLA in healthy donors. The CDR3 sequence is 17 residues long. V lost 1 base and J lost 0, with 13 bases in between. Germline loops: CDR1 SGHDT, CDR2 YYEEEE. This clone was observed a few times. PCR was performed using 60 Vbeta and 13 Jbeta primers. Libraries were prepared by immunoSEQ multiplex PCR; TCRdb keeps only in-frame clonotypes and omits some of them. The sample consists of about 120,000 clones, roughly 10% of them appearing once. The V gene is TRBV5-6, the J gene TRBJ2-2; TRBD2 is a possible D gene (5 bases). This receptor was obtained from a woman between 18 and 29 years old in good health and CMV-seropositive. Material: PBMCs. The CDR3 loop is CASSLSSIGANTGELFF. In DNA, the CDR3 is TGTGCCAGCAGCTTGTCTTCTATCGGGGCGAACACCGGGGAGCTGTTTTTT.